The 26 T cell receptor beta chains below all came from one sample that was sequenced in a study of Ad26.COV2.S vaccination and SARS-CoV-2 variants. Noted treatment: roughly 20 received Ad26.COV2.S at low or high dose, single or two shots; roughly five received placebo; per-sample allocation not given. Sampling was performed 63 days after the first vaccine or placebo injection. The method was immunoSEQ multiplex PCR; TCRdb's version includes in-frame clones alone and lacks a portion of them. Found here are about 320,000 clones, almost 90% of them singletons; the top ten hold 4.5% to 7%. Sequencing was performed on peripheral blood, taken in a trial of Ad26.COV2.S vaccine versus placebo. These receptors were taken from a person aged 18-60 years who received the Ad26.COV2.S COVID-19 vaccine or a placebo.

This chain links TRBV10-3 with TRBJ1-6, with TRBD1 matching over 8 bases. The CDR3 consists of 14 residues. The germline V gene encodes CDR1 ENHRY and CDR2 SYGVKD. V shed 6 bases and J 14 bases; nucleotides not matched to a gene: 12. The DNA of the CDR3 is TGTGCCATCAGCGGGACAGGATTTTATTTGACCCTCCACTTT. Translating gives CAISGTGFYLTLHF.

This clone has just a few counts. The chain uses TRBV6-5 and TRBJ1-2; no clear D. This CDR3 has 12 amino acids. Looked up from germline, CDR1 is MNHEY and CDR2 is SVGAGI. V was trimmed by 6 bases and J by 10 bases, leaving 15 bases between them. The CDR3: CASSTMDGFYTF. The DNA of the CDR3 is TGTGCCAGCAGCACAATGGACGGGTTCTACACCTTC.

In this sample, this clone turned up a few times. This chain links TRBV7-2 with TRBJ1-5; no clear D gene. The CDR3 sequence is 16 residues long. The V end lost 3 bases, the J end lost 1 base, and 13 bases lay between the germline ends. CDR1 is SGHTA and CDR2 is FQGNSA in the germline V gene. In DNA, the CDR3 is TGTGCCAGCAGCTTCGACTCCACAGCCAGCAATCAGCCCCAGCATTTT. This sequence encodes CASSFDSTASNQPQHF.

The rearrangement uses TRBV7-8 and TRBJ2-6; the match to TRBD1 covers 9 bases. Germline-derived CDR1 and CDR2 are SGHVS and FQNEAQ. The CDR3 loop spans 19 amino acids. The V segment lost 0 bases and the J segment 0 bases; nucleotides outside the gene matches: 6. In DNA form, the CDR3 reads TGTGCCAGCAGCTTAGCCGGACAGGGGTGGCTCTCTGGGGCCAACGTCCTGACTTTC. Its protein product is CASSLAGQGWLSGANVLTF.

The CDR3 loop is CAGVRDSSTNEKLFF. The CDR3, as DNA: TGTGCCGGAGTCCGGGACAGCTCAACTAATGAAAAACTGTTTTTT. This sequence joins TRBV2 and TRBJ1-4; 7 bases are shared with TRBD1. The CDR3 covers 15 residues. The junction had 9 bases not matched to a gene; V was cut back by 11 bases and J by 0 bases. Germline V CDR1 and CDR2: SNHLY, FYNNEI.

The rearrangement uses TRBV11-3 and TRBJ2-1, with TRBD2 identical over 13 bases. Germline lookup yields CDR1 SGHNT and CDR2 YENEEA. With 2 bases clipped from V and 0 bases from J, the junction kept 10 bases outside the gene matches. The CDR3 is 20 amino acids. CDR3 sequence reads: CASSLPSLGLAGPSYNEQFF. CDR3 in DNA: TGTGCCAGCAGCTTACCCTCTTTGGGACTAGCGGGGCCCTCCTACAATGAGCAGTTCTTC.

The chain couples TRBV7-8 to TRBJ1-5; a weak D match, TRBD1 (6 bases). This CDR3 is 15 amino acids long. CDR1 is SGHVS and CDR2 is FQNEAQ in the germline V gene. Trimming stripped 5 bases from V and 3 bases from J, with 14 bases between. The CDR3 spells CASSREDSPNQPQHF. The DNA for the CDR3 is TGTGCCAGCAGCCGAGAGGACAGTCCCAATCAGCCCCAGCATTTT.

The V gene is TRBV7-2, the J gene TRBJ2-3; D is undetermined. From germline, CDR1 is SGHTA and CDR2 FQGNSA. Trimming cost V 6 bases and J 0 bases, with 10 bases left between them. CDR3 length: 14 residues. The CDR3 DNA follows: TGTGCCAGCAGTCTACGCGGAAGCACAGATACGCAGTATTTT. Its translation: CASSLRGSTDTQYF.

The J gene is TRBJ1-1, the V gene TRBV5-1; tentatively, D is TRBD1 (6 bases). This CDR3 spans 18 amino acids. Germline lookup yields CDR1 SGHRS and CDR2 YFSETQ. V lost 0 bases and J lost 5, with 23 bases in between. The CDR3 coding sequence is TGCGCCAGCAGCTTGGCCAGGGGAGGAGGCTCCGGGGGAACTGAAGCTTTCTTT. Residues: CASSLARGGGSGGTEAFF.

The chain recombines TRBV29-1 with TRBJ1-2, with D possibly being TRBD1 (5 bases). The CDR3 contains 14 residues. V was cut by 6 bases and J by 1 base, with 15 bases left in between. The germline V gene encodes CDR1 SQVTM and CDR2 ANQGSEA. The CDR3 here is CSVLGQGLNYGYTF. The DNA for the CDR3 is TGCAGCGTCTTAGGGCAGGGACTTAACTATGGCTACACCTTC.

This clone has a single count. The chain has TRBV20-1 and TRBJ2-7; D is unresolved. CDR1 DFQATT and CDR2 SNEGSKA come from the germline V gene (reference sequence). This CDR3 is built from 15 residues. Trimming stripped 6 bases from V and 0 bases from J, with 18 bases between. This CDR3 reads CSASDPSRTSYEQYV. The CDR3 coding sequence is TGCAGTGCCAGTGACCCGAGCCGAACCTCCTACGAGCAGTACGTC.

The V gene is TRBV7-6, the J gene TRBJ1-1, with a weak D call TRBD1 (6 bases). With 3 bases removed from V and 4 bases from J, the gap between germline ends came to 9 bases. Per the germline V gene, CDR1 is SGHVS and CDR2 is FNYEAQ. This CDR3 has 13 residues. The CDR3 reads CASSFRDITEAFF. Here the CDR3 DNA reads TGTGCCAGCAGCTTCCGGGACATCACTGAAGCTTTCTTT.

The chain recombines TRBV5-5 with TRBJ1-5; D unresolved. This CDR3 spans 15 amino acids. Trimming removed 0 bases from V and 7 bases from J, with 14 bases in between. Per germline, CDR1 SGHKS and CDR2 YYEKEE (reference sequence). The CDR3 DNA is TGTGCCAGCAGCTTGGTGGGAGCCGGACGGCAGCCCCAGCATTTT. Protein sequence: CASSLVGAGRQPQHF.

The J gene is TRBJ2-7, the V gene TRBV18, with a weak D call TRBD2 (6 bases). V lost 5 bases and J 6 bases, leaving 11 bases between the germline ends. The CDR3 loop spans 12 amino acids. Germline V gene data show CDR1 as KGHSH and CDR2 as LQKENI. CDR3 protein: CASSTLAAEQYV. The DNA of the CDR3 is TGTGCCAGCTCAACACTAGCTGCCGAGCAGTACGTC.

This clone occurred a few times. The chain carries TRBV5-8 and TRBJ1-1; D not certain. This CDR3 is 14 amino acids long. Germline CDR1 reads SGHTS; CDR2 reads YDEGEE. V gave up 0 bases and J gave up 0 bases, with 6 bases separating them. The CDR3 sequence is CASSLDLMNTEAFF. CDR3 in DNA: TGTGCCAGCAGCTTGGACCTTATGAACACTGAAGCTTTCTTT. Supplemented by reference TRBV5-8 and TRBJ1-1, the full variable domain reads EAGVTQSPTHLIKTRGQQATLRCSPISGHTSVYWYQQALGLGLQFLLWYDEGEERNRGNFPPRFSGRQFPNYSSELNVNALELEDSALYLCASSLDLMNTEAFFGQGTRLTVV.

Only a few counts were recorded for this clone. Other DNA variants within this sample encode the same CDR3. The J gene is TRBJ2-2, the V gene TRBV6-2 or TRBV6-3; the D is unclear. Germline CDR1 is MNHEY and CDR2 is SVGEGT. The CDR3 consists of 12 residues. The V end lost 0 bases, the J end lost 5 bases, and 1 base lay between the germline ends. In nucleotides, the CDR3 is TGTGCCAGCAGTTACTCGACCGGGGAGCTGTTTTTT. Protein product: CASSYSTGELFF.

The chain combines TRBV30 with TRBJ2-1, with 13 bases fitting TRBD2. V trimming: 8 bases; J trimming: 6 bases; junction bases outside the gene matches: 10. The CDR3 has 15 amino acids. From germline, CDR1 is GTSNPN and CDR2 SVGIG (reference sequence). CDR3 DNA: TGTGCCGGTCTTTCCGGGACTAGCGGGATCAATGAGCAGTTCTTC. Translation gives CAGLSGTSGINEQFF.

The CDR3 sequence is CASSPNRAPNTEAFF. The CDR3 bases are TGTGCCAGCAGCCCTAACAGAGCACCGAACACTGAAGCTTTCTTT. V usage is TRBV11-3 and J usage is TRBJ1-1; unclear D gene. V was trimmed by 5 bases and J by 1 base, leaving 14 bases between them. The CDR3 length is 15 residues. In germline, CDR1 is SGHNT, CDR2 YENEEA.

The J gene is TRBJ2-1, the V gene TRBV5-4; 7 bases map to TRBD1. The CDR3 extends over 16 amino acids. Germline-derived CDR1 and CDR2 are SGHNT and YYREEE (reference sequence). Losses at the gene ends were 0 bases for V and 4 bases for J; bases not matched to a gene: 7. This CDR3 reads CASSLEAGTVYNEQFF. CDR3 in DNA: TGTGCCAGCAGCTTGGAAGCCGGGACAGTGTACAATGAGCAGTTCTTC.

The CDR3, as DNA: TGCGCCAGCAGCTTACGACAGGGTGAAGCTTTCTTT. Its protein is CASSLRQGEAFF. V gene TRBV5-1 combines with J gene TRBJ1-1; 7 bases fit TRBD1. The CDR3 runs 12 residues. Unmatched junction bases numbered 2, after V lost 2 bases and J lost 7 bases. Germline CDR1 reads SGHRS; CDR2 reads YFSETQ.

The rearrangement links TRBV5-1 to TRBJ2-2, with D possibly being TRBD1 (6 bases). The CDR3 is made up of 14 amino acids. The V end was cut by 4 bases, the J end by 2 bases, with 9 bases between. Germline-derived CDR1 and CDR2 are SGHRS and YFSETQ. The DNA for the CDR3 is TGCGCCAGCAGCGGACAGAGTAACACCGGGGAGCTGTTTTTT. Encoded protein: CASSGQSNTGELFF.

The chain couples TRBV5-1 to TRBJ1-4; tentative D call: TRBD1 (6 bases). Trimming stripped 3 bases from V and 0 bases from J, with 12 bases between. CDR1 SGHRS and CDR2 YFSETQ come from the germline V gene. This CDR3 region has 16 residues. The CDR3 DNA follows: TGCGCCAGCAGCTCGGCCGGGGGCCCAACTAATGAAAAACTGTTTTTT. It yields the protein CASSSAGGPTNEKLFF.

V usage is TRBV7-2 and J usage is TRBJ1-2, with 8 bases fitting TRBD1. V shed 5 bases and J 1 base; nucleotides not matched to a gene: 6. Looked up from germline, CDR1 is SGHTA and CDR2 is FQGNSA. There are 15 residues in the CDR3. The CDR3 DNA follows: TGTGCCAGCAGCCCGAGGACAGGGAATAACTATGGCTACACCTTC. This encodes CASSPRTGNNYGYTF.

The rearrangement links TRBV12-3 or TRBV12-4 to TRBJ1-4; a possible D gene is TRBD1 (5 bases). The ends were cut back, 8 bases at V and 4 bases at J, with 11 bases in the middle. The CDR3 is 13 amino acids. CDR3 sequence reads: CASAGGFNEKLFF. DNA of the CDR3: TGTGCCAGCGCTGGGGGGTTTAATGAAAAACTGTTTTTT.

The CDR3 DNA is TGTGCCAGCACTCACGGGAGTGGCTACGAGCAGTACGTC. It codes for CASTHGSGYEQYV. V usage is TRBV6-1 and J usage is TRBJ2-7; TRBD2 is a possible D gene (6 bases). V lost 7 bases and J lost 3, with 13 bases in between. Germline V gene sequence: CDR1 MNHNS, CDR2 SASEGT. The CDR3 is 13 amino acids.

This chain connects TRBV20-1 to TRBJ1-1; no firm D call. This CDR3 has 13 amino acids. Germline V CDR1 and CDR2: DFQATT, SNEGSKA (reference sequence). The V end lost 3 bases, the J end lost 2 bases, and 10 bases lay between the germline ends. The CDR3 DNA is TGCAGTGCTAGTGCCGGGCAAAACACTGAAGCTTTCTTT. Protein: CSASAGQNTEAFF.